A single sample is the source of the 2 T cell receptor beta chains below, sequenced in a study of cytotoxic CD8 clonotypes in ibrutinib-treated CLL. Measured with immunoSEQ multiplex PCR; TCRdb has only the in-frame clones, and not every one. The data hold 53,000 or so clones, with roughly 58% observed a single time. The specimen comprised PBMCs, sampled at disease progression, from a patient treated with ibrutinib. These receptor sequences come from a human donor with chronic lymphocytic leukemia.

The chain couples TRBV28 to TRBJ2-7; D call uncertain. This CDR3 comprises 17 residues. Germline V CDR1 and CDR2: MDHEN, SYDVKM. V was shortened by 2 bases and J by 0 bases, with 17 bases between the two germline ends. CDR3 bases: TGTGCCAGCAGTTTAAAAGTGGGGTCCACCTTCTCCTACGAGCAGTACTTC. Translated, it gives CASSLKVGSTFSYEQYF. The whole variable domain, remainder taken from reference TRBV28 and TRBJ2-7, is DVKVTQSSRYLVKRTGEKVFLECVQDMDHENMFWYRQDPGLGLRLIYFSYDVKMKEKGDIPEGYSVSREKKERFSLILESASTNQTSMYLCASSLKVGSTFSYEQYFGPGTRLTVT.

The genes are TRBV11-3 and TRBJ2-5, with TRBD2 matching over 7 bases. With V trimmed by 1 base and J by 2 bases, 1 base remained unmatched. Looked up from germline, CDR1 is SGHNT and CDR2 is YENEEA. The CDR3 sequence is 14 residues long. DNA of the CDR3: TGTGCCAGCAGCTTAGGGCGGGGGCAAGAGACCCAGTACTTC. Protein product: CASSLGRGQETQYF.